Listed below are T cell receptor beta chains from one sample, sequenced in a study of T-cell memory formation after mild COVID-19. TCRdb passed the 5' RACE reads through MiXCR, listing each CDR3 protein once. This sample has approximately 350,000 distinct CDR3 sequences, with under 15% found just once. Sequencing was performed on PBMCs or a T cell subset sorted from them (not recorded which). The receptor set was obtained from a man aged 18 to 30 who had mild COVID-19 (a few samples of this study predate the infection). Cell type and time point are not known. The CDR3 runs from the conserved cysteine through the conserved F or W. The D gene is left open where the match is weak. Clone sizes are given selectively: once, few, many, or a class where the clone is expanded.

NA	TRBJ1-2	few	TRBV6-5	TGTGCCAGCCAAAATCCAGGGATGAATGGCTACACCTTC	CASQNPGMNGYTF
TRBD1	TRBJ1-4	NA	TRBV6-5	TGTGCCAGCAGACGCCGGGACAGGGAAGGTGAAAAACTGTTTTTT	CASRRRDREGEKLFF
NA	TRBJ1-1	many	TRBV5-1	TGCGCCAGCAGCTTGGGGGGGGCGCTGAGGGAGACTGAAGCTTTCTTT	CASSLGGALRETEAFF
NA	TRBJ1-3	once	TRBV20-1	TGCAGTGCTCTGAGTGGGTTTGGAAACACCATATATTTT	CSALSGFGNTIYF
NA	TRBJ2-5	few	TRBV6-1	TGTGCCAGCACCGGACAGCCGCAAGAGACCCAGTACTTC	CASTGQPQETQYF
NA	TRBJ1-5	few	TRBV24-1	TGTGCCCCGCCCCACCGTTTTGATCAGCCCCAGCATTTT	CAPPHRFDQPQHF
NA	TRBJ1-6	NA	TRBV7-9	TGTGCCAGCAGCCCCGGGGACCCACCCCTCCACTTT	CASSPGDPPLHF
NA	TRBJ2-6	few	TRBV4-3	TGCGCCAGCAGCCAAGATAATCTCCTTGACCACAGGGCTTCTTCGGGGGCCAACGTCCTGACTTTC	CASSQDNLLDHRASSGANVLTF
NA	TRBJ2-7	once	TRBV7-9	TGTGCCAGCAGCCCCAACGGGGTTCACCTCGTCGAGCAGTACTTC	CASSPNGVHLVEQYF
NA	TRBJ1-5	NA	TRBV4-3	TGCGCCAGCAGCCAAGACTGGGGAAGCAATCAGCCCCAGCATTTT	CASSQDWGSNQPQHF
NA	TRBJ2-4	NA	TRBV12-3/TRBV12-4	TGTGCCAGCCAGGGAGGCTACAAAAACATTCAGTACTTC	CASQGGYKNIQYF
NA	TRBJ2-3	NA	TRBV7-9	TGTGCCAGCAGCTCCCCGTGGCTGGATACGCAGTATTTT	CASSSPWLDTQYF
TRBD1	TRBJ1-1	NA	TRBV5-1	TGCGCCAGCAGCCTAACGACAGGGGATTTGGGCAGAGCTTTCTTT	CASSLTTGDLGRAFF
TRBD2	TRBJ2-1	NA	TRBV11-2	TGTGCCAGCAGCCCTACCGGGACTAGAATCAATGAGCAGTTCTTC	CASSPTGTRINEQFF
NA	TRBJ2-5	NA	TRBV9	TGTGCCAGCAGCCCCTGGGACTCCTCGGGGGAGACCCAGTACTTC	CASSPWDSSGETQYF
NA	TRBJ2-7	NA	TRBV20-1	TGCAGTGTGGGCTCCCCCCCAGCCTACGAGCAGTACTTC	CSVGSPPAYEQYF
NA	TRBJ2-3	NA	TRBV4-1	TGCGCCAGCAGCCAACCAAGGGATACGCAGTATTTT	CASSQPRDTQYF
NA	TRBJ1-2	NA	TRBV7-6	TGTGCCAGCAGCTTAGCTGGGGGGGACGGCTACACCTTC	CASSLAGGDGYTF
NA	TRBJ1-1	NA	TRBV4-1	TGCGCCAGCGCCCGGGACGGGTTCACTGAAGCTTTCTTT	CASARDGFTEAFF
NA	TRBJ2-5	NA	TRBV7-9	TGTGCCAGCAGCTACGCTTTGGGGGCCCCGGAGACCCAGTACTTC	CASSYALGAPETQYF
NA	TRBJ2-3	NA	TRBV10-3	TGTGCCATCAGTGTCGGGCAGGGCGGGCGGACAGATACGCAGTATTTT	CAISVGQGGRTDTQYF
NA	TRBJ2-3	NA	TRBV11-2	TGTGCCAGCACCCGACCTCCCTCAACAGATACGCAGTATTTT	CASTRPPSTDTQYF
NA	TRBJ2-3	few	TRBV9	TGTGCCAGCAGCGTAGGCCGAGCCACAGATACGCAGTATTTT	CASSVGRATDTQYF
TRBD1	TRBJ2-1	NA	TRBV7-9	TGTGCCAGCAGCTTAGGACAGGGAAGTTCCTACAATGAGCAGTTCTTC	CASSLGQGSSYNEQFF
NA	TRBJ1-1	NA	TRBV20-1	TGCAGTGCTAGGAGGGCCGCCCCGAACACTGAAGCTTTCTTT	CSARRAAPNTEAFF
NA	TRBJ2-1	few	TRBV25-1	TGTGCCAGCAGGACAAGTAGAAGCTCCTACAATGAGCAGTTCTTC	CASRTSRSSYNEQFF
NA	TRBJ2-3	NA	TRBV20-1	TGCAGTGCTAGCTTCCCCGCGAAAGATACGCAGTATTTT	CSASFPAKDTQYF
NA	TRBJ2-1	NA	TRBV4-1	TGCGCCAGCAGTCCTTGGGAGGCCTCCTACAATGAGCAGTTCTTC	CASSPWEASYNEQFF
NA	TRBJ2-3	few	TRBV2	TGTGCCAGCAGTGCCGGAACAGGCGCAAGCACAGATACGCAGTATTTT	CASSAGTGASTDTQYF
NA	TRBJ1-1	NA	TRBV21-1	TGTGCCAGCAGCCCACAAAGGACAGGGTGGACTGAAGCTTTCTTT	CASSPQRTGWTEAFF
TRBD1	TRBJ1-2	NA	TRBV4-1	TGCGCCAGCAGCCAGACTGGGACAGGGGCTAACTATGGCTACACCTTC	CASSQTGTGANYGYTF
TRBD2	TRBJ2-1	NA	TRBV2	TGTGCCAAAATGCCCAGCGGGGGAAACAATGAGCAGTTCTTC	CAKMPSGGNNEQFF
TRBD2	TRBJ2-1	NA	TRBV19	TGTGCCAGTGCCCCAGCGGGGGGATACAATGAGCAGTTCTTC	CASAPAGGYNEQFF
NA	TRBJ2-5	few	TRBV18	TGTGCCAGCTTCAGGGGCGCGGGAGAGACCCAGTACTTC	CASFRGAGETQYF
NA	TRBJ2-4	few	TRBV20-1	TGCAGTGCTAGAGCTCAGGAGGCCAAAAACATTCAGTACTTC	CSARAQEAKNIQYF
NA	TRBJ2-4	many	TRBV20-1	TGCAGTGCAGGGGGAGTAGCCAAAAACATTCAGTACTTC	CSAGGVAKNIQYF
NA	TRBJ2-5	few	TRBV2	TGTGCCAGCGGAGACCCCACCCAGTACTTC	CASGDPTQYF
TRBD1	TRBJ2-2	few	TRBV7-3	TGTGCCAGCAGCTTGACAGGGTCGGGCACCGGGGAGCTGTTTTTT	CASSLTGSGTGELFF